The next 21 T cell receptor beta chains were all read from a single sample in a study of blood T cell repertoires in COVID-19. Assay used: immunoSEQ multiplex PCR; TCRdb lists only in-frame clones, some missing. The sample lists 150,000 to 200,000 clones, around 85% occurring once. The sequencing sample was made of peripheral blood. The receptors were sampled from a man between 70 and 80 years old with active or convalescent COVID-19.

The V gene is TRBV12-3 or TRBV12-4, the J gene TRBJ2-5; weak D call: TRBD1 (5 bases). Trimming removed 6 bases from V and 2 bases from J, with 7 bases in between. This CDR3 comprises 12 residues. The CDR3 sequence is CASRRQQETQYF. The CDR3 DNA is TGTGCCAGCAGACGACAGCAAGAGACCCAGTACTTC.

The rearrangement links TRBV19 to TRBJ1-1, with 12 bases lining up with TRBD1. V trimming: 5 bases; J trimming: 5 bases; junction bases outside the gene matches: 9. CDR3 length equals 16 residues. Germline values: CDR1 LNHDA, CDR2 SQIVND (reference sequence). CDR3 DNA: TGTGCCAGTAGTGCTGGGACAGGGGGCTGGAGGACTGAAGCTTTCTTT. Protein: CASSAGTGGWRTEAFF. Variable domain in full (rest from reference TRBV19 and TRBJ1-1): DGGITQSPKYLFRKEGQNVTLSCEQNLNHDAMYWYRQDPGQGLRLIYYSQIVNDFQKGDIAEGYSVSREKKESFPLTVTSAQKNPTAFYLCASSAGTGGWRTEAFFGQGTRLTVV.

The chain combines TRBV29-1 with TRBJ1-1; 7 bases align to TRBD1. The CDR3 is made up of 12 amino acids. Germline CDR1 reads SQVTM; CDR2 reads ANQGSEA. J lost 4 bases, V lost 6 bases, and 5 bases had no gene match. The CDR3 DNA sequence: TGCAGCGTAGACAGGGTCGGCACTGAAGCTTTCTTT. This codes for CSVDRVGTEAFF.

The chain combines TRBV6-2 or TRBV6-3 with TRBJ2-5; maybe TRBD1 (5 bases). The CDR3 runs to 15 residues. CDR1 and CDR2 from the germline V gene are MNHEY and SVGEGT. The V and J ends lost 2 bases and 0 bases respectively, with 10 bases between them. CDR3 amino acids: CASSYPHRYQETQYF. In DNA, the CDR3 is TGTGCCAGCAGTTACCCACACAGGTACCAAGAGACCCAGTACTTC.

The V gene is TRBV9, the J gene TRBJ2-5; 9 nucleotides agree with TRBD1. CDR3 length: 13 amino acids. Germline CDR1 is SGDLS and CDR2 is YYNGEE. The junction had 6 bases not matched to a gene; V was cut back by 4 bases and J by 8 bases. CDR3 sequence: CASSPRTGDTQYF. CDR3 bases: TGTGCCAGCAGCCCCAGGACAGGGGACACCCAGTACTTC.

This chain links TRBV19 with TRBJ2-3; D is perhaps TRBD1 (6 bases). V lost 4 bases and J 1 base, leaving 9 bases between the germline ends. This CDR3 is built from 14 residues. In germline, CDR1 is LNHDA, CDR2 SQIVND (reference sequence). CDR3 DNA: TGTGCCAGTAGTAGGAACAGGGGCACAGATACGCAGTATTTT. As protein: CASSRNRGTDTQYF.

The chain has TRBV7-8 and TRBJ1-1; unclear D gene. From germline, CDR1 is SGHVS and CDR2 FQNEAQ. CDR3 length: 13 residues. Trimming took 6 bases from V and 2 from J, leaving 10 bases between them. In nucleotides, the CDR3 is TGTGCCAGCAGTGTTGACTCAAACACTGAAGCTTTCTTT. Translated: CASSVDSNTEAFF.

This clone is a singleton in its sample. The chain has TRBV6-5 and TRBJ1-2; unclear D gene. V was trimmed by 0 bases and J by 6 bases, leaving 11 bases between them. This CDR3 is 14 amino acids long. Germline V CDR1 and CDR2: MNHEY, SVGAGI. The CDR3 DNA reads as TGTGCCAGCAGTTACTCGAGAGGAATTCATGGCTACACCTTC. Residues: CASSYSRGIHGYTF.

The chain's CDR3 is CASSIGGTVETQYF. Written as DNA, the CDR3 is TGTGCCAGTAGTATTGGGGGGACAGTAGAGACCCAGTACTTC. The chain joins TRBV19 to TRBJ2-5; a possible D gene is TRBD1 (7 bases). The length of the CDR3 is 14 residues. CDR1 is LNHDA, CDR2 SQIVND, per germline (reference sequence). Trimming pared 3 bases from V and 4 bases from J, leaving 12 bases between.

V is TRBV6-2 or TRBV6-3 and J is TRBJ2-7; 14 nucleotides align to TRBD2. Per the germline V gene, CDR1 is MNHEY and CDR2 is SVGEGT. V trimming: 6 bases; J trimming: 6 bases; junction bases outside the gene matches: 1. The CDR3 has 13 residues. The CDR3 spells CASSGLAGGEQYF. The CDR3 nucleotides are TGTGCCAGCAGCGGACTAGCGGGAGGCGAGCAGTACTTC.

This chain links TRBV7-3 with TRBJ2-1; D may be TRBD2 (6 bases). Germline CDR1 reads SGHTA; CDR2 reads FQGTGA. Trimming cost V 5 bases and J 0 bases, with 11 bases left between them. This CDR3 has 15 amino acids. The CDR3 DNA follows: TGTGCCAGCAGCCCTAGCGCTAGCTCCTACAATGAGCAGTTCTTC. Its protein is CASSPSASSYNEQFF.

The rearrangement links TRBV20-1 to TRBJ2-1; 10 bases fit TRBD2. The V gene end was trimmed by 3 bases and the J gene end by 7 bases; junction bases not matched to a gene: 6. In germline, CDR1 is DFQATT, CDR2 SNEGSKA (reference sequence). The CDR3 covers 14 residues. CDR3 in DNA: TGCAGTGCTAGTGGGCTAGCGGGAGTGAATGAGCAGTTCTTC. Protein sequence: CSASGLAGVNEQFF.

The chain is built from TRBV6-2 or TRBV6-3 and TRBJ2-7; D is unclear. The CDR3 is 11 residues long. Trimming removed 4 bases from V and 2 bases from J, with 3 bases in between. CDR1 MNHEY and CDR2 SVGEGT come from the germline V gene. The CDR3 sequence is CASSFTYEQYF. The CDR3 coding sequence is TGTGCCAGCAGTTTCACCTACGAGCAGTACTTC.

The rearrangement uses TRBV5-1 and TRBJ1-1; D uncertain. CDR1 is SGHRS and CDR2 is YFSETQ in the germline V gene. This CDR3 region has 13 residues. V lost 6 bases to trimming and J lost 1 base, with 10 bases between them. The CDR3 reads CASTLEGNTEAFF. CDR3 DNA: TGCGCCAGCACCCTGGAGGGGAACACTGAAGCTTTCTTT. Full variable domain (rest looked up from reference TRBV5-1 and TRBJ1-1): KAGVTQTPRYLIKTRGQQVTLSCSPISGHRSVSWYQQTPGQGLQFLFEYFSETQRNKGNFPGRFSGRQFSNSRSEMNVSTLELGDSALYLCASTLEGNTEAFFGQGTRLTVV.

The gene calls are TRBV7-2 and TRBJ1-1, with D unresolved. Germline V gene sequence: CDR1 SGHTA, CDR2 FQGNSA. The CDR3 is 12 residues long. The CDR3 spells CAGRSGSTEAFF. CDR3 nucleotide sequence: TGTGCAGGACGGTCGGGGAGCACTGAAGCTTTCTTT.

The CDR3 loop is CASSQVGLNEQFF. The DNA for the CDR3 is TGTGCCAGCAGCCAAGTGGGGCTCAATGAGCAGTTCTTC. The chain has TRBV3-1 (or the pseudogene TRBV3-2) and TRBJ2-1; possibly TRBD1 for D (5 bases). Trimming pared 1 base from V and 6 bases from J, leaving 7 bases between. The CDR3 has 13 amino acids. CDR1 is LGHDT and CDR2 is YNNKEL in the germline V gene (reference sequence).

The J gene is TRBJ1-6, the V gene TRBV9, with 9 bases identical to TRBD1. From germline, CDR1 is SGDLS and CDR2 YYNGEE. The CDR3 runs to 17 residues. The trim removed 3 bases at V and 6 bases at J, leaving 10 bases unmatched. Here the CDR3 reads CASSARWDREGNSPLHF. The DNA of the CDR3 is TGTGCCAGCAGCGCCAGATGGGACAGGGAGGGTAATTCACCCCTCCACTTT.

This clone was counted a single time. CDR3 amino acids: CASSLAGVYTTNEKLFF. CDR3 nucleotides: TGCGCCAGCAGCTTGGCCGGGGTATATACGACTAATGAAAAACTGTTTTTT. V is TRBV5-1 and J is TRBJ1-4; no firm D call. Trimming took 0 bases from V and 2 from J, leaving 14 bases between them. The CDR3 consists of 17 residues. Germline loops: CDR1 SGHRS, CDR2 YFSETQ.

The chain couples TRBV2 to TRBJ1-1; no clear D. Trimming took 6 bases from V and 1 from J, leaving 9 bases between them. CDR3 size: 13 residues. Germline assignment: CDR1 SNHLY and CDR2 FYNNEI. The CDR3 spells CASRSQPNTEAFF. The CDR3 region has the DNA TGTGCCAGCAGATCACAGCCGAACACTGAAGCTTTCTTT.

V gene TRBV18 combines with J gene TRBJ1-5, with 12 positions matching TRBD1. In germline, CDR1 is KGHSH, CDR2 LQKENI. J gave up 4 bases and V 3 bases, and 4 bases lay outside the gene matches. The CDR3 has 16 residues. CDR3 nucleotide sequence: TGTGCCAGCTCACCGGGACAGGGGGCCCCGAATCAGCCCCAGCATTTT. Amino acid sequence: CASSPGQGAPNQPQHF.

The CDR3 protein is CASSRTEWGDEQFF. The CDR3 nucleotides are TGTGCCAGCAGCCGGACGGAGTGGGGCGATGAGCAGTTCTTC. The gene calls are TRBV3-1 (or the pseudogene TRBV3-2) and TRBJ2-1; a possible D gene is TRBD1 (5 bases). The V end lost 4 bases, the J end lost 8 bases, and 15 bases lay between the germline ends. The CDR3 is 14 residues long. CDR1 and CDR2 from the germline V gene are LGHDT and YNNKEL (reference sequence).